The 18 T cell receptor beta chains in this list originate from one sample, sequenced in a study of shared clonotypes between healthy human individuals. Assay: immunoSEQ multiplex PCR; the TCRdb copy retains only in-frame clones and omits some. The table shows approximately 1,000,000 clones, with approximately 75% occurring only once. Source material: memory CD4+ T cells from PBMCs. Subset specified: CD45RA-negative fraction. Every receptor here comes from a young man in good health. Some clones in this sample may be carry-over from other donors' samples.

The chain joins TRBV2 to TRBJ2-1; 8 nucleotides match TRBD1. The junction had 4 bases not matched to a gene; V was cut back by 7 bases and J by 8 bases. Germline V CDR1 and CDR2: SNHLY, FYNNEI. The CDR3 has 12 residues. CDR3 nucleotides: TGTGCCAGCAAGCAGGGGGCGTATGAGCAGTTCTTC. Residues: CASKQGAYEQFF.

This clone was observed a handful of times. CDR3 in amino acids: CASLEGGREIWYF. The CDR3 DNA reads TGTGCCAGTCTCGAGGGAGGACGGGAGATTTGGTACTTC. The V gene is TRBV27, the J gene TRBJ2-7; the D gene is possibly TRBD2 (6 bases). Trimming removed 9 bases from V and 12 bases from J, with 24 bases in between. The CDR3 is made up of 13 amino acids. Germline V gives CDR1 MNHEY, CDR2 SMNVEV (reference sequence).

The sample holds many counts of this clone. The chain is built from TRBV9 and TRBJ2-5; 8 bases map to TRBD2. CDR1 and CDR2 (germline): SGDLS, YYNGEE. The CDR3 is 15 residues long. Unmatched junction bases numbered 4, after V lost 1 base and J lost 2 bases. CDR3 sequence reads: CASSVTSGPQETQYF. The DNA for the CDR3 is TGTGCCAGCAGCGTAACTAGCGGACCGCAAGAGACCCAGTACTTC.

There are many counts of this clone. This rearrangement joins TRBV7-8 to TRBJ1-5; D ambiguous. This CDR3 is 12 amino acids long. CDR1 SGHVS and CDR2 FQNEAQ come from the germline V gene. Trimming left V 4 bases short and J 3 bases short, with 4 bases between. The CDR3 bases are TGTGCCAGCAGCTGGGCCAATCAGCCCCAGCATTTT. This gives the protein CASSWANQPQHF.

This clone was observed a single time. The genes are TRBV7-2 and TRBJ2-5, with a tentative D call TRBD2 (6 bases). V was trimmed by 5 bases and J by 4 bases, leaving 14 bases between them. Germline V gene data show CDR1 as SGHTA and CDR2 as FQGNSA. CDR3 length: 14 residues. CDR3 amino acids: CASSPRVGGETQYF. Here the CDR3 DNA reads TGTGCCAGCAGCCCGAGAGTGGGGGGAGAGACCCAGTACTTC.

The CDR3 loop is CASSAGTAPPPATNEKLFF. The CDR3 nucleotides read TGCGCCAGCAGCGCCGGGACAGCACCCCCTCCCGCAACTAATGAAAAACTGTTTTTT. The V gene is TRBV5-1, the J gene TRBJ1-4, with 7 bases lining up with TRBD1. The J segment lost 0 bases and the V segment lost 4 bases, leaving 15 bases of the junction unmatched. CDR1 SGHRS and CDR2 YFSETQ come from the germline V gene. This CDR3 has 19 residues.

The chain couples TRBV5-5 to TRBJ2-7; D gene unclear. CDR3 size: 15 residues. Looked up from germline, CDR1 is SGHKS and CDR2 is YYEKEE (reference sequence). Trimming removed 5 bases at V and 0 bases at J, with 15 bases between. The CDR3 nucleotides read TGTGCCAGCAGTTTCTCCCCGGGTCCCTCCTACGAGCAGTACTTC. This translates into CASSFSPGPSYEQYF.

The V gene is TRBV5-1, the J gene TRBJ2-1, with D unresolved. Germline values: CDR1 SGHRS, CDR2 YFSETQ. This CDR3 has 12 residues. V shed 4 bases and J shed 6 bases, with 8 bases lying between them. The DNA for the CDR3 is TGCGCCAGCAGCACGGACGGCAATGAGCAGTTCTTC. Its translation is CASSTDGNEQFF.

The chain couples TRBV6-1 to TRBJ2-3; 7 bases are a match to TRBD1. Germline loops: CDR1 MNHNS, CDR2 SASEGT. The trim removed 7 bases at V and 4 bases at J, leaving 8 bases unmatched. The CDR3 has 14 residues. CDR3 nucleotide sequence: TGTGCCAGCAAGCTAGAGAGGGGGCCAGATACGCAGTATTTT. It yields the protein CASKLERGPDTQYF.

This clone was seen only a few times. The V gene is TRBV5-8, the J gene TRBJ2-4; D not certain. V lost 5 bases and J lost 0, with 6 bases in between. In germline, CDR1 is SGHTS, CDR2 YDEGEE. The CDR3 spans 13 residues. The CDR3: CASRGIAKNIQYF. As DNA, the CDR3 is TGTGCCAGCAGAGGAATAGCCAAAAACATTCAGTACTTC.

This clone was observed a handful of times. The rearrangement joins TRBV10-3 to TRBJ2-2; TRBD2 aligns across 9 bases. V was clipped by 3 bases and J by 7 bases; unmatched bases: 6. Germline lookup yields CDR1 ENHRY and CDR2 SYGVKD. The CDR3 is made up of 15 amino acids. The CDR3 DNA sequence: TGTGCCATCAGTGATTCGGGACTAGCTGTCGGGGAGCTGTTTTTT. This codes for CAISDSGLAVGELFF.

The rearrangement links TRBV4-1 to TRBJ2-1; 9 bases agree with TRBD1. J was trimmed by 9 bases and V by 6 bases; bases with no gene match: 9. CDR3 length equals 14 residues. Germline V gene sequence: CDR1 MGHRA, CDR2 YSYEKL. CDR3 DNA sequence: TGCGCCAGCAGGGGAGGACAGGGGAGGGGTGAGCAGTTCTTC. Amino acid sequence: CASRGGQGRGEQFF.

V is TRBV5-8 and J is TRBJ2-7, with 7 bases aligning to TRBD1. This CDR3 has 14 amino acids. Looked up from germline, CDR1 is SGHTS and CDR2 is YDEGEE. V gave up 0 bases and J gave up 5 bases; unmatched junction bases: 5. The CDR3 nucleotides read TGTGCCAGCAGCTTGGGAGGGGGCGAAGACGAGCAGTACTTC. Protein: CASSLGGGEDEQYF.

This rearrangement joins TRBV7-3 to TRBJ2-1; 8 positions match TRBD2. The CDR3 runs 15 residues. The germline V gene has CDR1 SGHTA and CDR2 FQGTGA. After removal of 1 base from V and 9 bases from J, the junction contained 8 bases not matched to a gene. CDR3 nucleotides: TGTGCCAGCAGCTTAATGATCAGCGGGAGTGGTGAGCAGTTCTTC. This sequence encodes CASSLMISGSGEQFF.

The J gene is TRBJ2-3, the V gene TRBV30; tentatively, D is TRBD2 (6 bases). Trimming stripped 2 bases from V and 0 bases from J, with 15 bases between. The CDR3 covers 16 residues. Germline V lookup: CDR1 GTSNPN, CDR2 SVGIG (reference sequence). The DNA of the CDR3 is TGTGCCTGGAGTCTAGGCGCTCTAGCGAGCACAGATACGCAGTATTTT. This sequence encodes CAWSLGALASTDTQYF.

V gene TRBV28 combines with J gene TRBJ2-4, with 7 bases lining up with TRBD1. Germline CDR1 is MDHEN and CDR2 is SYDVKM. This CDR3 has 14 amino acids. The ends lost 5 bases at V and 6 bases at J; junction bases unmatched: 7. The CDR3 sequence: CASSPQGNRNIQYF. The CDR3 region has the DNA TGTGCCAGCAGTCCACAGGGGAATCGAAACATTCAGTACTTC.

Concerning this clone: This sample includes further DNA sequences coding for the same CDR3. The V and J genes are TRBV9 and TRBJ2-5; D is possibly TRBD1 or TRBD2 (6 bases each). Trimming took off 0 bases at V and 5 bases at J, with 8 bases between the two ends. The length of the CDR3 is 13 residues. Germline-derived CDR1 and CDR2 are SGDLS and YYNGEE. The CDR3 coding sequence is TGTGCCAGCAGCGTAGGAGGGGGGGAGACCCAGTACTTC. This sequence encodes CASSVGGGETQYF.

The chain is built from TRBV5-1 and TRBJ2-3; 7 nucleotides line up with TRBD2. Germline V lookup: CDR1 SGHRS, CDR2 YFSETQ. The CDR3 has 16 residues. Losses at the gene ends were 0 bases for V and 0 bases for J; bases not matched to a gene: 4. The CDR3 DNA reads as TGCGCCAGCAGCTTGGGAAGCGGGGTTAGCACAGATACGCAGTATTTT. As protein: CASSLGSGVSTDTQYF.